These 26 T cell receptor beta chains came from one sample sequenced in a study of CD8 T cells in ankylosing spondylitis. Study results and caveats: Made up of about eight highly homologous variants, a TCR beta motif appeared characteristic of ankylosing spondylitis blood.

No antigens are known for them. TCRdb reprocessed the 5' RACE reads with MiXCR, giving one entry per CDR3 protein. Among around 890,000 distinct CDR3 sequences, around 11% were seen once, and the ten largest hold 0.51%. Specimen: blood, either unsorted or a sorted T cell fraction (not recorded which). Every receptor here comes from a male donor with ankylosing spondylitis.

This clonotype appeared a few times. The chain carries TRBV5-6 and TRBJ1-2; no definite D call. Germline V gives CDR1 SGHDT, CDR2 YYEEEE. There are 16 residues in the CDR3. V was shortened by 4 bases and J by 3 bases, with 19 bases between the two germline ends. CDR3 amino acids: CASSAQGSRGYYGYTF. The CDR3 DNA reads TGTGCCAGCAGCGCCCAAGGTTCACGGGGATACTATGGCTACACCTTC.

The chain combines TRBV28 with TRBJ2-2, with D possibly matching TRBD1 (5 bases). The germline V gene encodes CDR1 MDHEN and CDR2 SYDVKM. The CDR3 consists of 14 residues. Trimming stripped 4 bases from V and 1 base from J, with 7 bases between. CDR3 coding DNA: TGTGCCAGCAGTTACAGGAGGAACACCGGGGAGCTGTTTTTT. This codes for CASSYRRNTGELFF.

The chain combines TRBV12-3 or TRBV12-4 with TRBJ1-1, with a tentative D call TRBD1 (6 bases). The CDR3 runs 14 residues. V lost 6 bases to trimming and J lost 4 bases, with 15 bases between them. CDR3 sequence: CASRPGTSVTEAFF. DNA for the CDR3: TGTGCCAGCAGACCGGGGACATCGGTCACTGAAGCTTTCTTT.

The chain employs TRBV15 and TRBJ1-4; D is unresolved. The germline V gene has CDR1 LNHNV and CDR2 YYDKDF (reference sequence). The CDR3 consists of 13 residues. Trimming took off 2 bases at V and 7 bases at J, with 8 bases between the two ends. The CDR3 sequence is CATSRLGVEKLFF. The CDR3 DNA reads TGTGCCACCAGCAGATTAGGTGTTGAAAAACTGTTTTTT. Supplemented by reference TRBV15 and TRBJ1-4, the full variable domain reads DAMVIQNPRYQVTQFGKPVTLSCSQTLNHNVMYWYQQKSSQAPKLLFHYYDKDFNNEADTPDNFQSRRPNTSFCFLDIRSPGLGDTAMYLCATSRLGVEKLFFGSGTQLSVL.

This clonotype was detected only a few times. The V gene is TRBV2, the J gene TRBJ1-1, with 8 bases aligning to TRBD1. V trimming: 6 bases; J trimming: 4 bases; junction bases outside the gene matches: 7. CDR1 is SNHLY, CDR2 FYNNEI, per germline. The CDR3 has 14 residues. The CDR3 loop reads CASRVDRGGTEAFF. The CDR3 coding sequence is TGTGCCAGCAGGGTTGACAGGGGAGGCACTGAAGCTTTCTTT.

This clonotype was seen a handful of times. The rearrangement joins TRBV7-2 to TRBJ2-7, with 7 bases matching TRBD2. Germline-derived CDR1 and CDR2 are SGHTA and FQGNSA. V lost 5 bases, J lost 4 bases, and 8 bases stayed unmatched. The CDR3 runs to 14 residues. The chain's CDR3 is CASSPLANNYEQYF. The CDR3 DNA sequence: TGTGCCAGCAGCCCACTAGCGAATAATTACGAGCAGTACTTC.

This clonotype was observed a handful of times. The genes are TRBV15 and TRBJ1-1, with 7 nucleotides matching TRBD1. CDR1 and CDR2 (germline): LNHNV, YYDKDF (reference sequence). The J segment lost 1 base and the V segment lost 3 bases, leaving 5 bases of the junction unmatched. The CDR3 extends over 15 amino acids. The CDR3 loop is CATSSGGTANTEAFF. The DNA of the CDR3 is TGTGCCACCAGCAGTGGAGGGACAGCGAACACTGAAGCTTTCTTT.

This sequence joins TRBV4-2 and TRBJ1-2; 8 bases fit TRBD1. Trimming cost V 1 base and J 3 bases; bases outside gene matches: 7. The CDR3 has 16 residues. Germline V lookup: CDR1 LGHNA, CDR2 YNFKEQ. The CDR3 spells CASSQGTGQADYGYTF. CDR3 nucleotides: TGTGCCAGCAGCCAAGGTACGGGACAGGCTGACTATGGCTACACCTTC.

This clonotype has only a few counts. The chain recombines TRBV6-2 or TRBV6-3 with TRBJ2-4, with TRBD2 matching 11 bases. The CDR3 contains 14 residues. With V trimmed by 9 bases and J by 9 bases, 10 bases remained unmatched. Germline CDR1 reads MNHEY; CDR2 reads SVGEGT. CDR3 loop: CASLAGGSVRIQYF. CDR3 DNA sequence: TGTGCCAGTCTAGCGGGAGGCTCGGTACGCATTCAGTACTTC.

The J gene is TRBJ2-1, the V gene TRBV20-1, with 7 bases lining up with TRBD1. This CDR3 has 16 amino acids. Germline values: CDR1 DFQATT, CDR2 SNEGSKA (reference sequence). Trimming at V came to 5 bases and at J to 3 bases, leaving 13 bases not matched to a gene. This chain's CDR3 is CSAPDPRRGNYNEQFF. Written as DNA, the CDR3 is TGCAGTGCTCCCGACCCTCGCAGGGGGAACTACAATGAGCAGTTCTTC.

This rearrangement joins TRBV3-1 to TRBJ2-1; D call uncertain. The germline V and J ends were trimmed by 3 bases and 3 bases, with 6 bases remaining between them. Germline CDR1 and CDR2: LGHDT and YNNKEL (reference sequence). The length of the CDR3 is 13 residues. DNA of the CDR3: TGTGCCAGCAGCCATAACAGCTACAATGAGCAGTTCTTC. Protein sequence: CASSHNSYNEQFF.

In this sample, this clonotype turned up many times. The CDR3 coding sequence is TGTGCCAGCAGTTTAACACAGGCCTTTGAAGCTTTCTTT. Translating it yields CASSLTQAFEAFF. This sequence joins TRBV12-3 or TRBV12-4 and TRBJ1-1, with D perhaps matching TRBD1 (5 bases). The CDR3 is 13 amino acids. V lost 2 bases and J 7 bases, leaving 11 bases between the germline ends.

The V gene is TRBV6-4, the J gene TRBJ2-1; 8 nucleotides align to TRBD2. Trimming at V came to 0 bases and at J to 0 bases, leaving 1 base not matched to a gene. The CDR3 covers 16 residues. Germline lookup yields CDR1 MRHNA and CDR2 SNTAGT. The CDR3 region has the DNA TGTGCCAGCAGTGACTCGAGCGGGAGCTCCTACAATGAGCAGTTCTTC. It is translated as CASSDSSGSSYNEQFF.

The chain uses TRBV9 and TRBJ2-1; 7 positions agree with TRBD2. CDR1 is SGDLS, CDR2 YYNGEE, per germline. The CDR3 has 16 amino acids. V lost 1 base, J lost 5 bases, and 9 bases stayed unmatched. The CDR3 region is CASSVQAATSHNEQFF. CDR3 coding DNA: TGTGCCAGCAGCGTACAGGCAGCGACTAGCCACAATGAGCAGTTCTTC.

The CDR3 reads CASSTGLAERTDTQYF. The CDR3 bases are TGTGCCAGCAGCACCGGACTAGCGGAGCGCACAGATACGCAGTATTTT. The chain links TRBV5-8 to TRBJ2-3; 10 positions agree with TRBD2. The J segment lost 1 base and the V segment lost 4 bases, leaving 6 bases of the junction unmatched. Germline loops: CDR1 SGHTS, CDR2 YDEGEE. This CDR3 has 16 residues. Full variable domain (remainder filled in from reference TRBV5-8 and TRBJ2-3): EAGVTQSPTHLIKTRGQQATLRCSPISGHTSVYWYQQALGLGLQFLLWYDEGEERNRGNFPPRFSGRQFPNYSSELNVNALELEDSALYLCASSTGLAERTDTQYFGPGTRLTVL.

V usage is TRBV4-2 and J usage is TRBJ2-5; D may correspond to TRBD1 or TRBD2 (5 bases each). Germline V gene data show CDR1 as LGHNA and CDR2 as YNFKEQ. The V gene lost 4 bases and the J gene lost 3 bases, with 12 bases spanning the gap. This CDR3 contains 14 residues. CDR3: CASSLMRGEETQYF. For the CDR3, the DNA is TGTGCCAGCAGCCTTATGAGAGGGGAAGAGACCCAGTACTTC.

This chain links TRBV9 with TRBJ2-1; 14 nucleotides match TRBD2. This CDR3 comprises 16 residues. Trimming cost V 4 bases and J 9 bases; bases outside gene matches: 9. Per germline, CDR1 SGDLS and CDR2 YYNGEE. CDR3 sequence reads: CASSTRTSGGFGEQFF. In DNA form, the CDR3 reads TGTGCCAGCAGCACCCGGACTAGCGGGGGGTTTGGTGAGCAGTTCTTC.

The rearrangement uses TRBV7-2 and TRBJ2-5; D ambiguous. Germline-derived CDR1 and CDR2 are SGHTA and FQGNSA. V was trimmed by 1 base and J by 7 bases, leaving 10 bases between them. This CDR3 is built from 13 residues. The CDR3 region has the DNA TGTGCCAGCAGCTTAGAATACGGCCGGACCCAGTACTTC. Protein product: CASSLEYGRTQYF.

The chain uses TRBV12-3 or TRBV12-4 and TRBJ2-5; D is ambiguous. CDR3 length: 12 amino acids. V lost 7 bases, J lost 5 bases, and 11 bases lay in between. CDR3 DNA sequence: TGTGCCAGCACCCTGTCAAGGGAGACCCAGTACTTC. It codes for CASTLSRETQYF.

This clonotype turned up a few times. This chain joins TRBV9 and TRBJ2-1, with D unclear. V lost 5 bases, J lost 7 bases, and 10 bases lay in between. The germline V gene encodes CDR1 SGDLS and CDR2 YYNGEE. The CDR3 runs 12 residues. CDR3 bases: TGTGCCAGCAGTTCGGTTCCGAATGAGCAGTTCTTC. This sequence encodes CASSSVPNEQFF.

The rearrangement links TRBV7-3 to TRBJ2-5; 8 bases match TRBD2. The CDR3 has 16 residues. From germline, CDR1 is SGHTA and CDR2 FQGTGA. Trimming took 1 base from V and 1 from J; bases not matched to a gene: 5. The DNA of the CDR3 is TGTGCCAGCAGCTTAATGGGCGGGGGGATCCAAGAGACCCAGTACTTC. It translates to CASSLMGGGIQETQYF.

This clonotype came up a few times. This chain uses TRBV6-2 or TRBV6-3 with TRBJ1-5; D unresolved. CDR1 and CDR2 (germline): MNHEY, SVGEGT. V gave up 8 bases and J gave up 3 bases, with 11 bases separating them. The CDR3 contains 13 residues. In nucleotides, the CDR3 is TGTGCCAGCGGTCTGGGGATCAATCAGCCCCAGCATTTT. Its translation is CASGLGINQPQHF.

CDR3 sequence: CASSPSRGYNEQYF. In DNA, the CDR3 is TGCGCCAGCAGCCCCTCCAGGGGGTATAACGAGCAGTACTTC. The chain uses TRBV5-1 and TRBJ2-7, with 7 bases lining up with TRBD1. J gave up 5 bases and V 4 bases, and 9 bases lay outside the gene matches. Germline V CDR1 and CDR2: SGHRS, YFSETQ. The CDR3 runs 14 residues.

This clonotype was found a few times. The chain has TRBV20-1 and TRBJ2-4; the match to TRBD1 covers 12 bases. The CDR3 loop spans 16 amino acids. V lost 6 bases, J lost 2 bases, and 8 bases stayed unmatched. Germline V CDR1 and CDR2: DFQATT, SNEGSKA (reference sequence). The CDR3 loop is CSATTGTGGTKNIQYF. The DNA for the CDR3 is TGCAGTGCAACCACCGGGACAGGGGGCACCAAAAACATTCAGTACTTC.

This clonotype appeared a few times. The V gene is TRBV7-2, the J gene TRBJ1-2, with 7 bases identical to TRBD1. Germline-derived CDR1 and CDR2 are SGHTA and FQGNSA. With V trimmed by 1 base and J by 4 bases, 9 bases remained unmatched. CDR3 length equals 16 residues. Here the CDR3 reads CASSLDRGRLGYGYTF. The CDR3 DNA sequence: TGTGCCAGCAGCTTAGACAGGGGCCGTCTGGGCTATGGCTACACCTTC.

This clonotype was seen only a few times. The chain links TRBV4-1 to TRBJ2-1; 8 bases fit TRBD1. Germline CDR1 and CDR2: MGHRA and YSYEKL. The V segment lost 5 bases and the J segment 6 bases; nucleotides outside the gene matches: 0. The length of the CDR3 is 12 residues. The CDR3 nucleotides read TGCGCCAGCAGCACAGGGGGCAATGAGCAGTTCTTC. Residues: CASSTGGNEQFF.